This T cell receptor (beta chain) was sequenced in a study of blood T cell repertoires in COVID-19. Some clones are missing from TCRdb's copy, which holds only in-frame ones; the method was immunoSEQ multiplex PCR. The sample records 100,000 to 150,000 clones, roughly 84% being singletons. Enrolled through a virtual design, the participants were between about 18 and 100 years of age and came from some 26 US areas. V was pared by 4 bases and J by 4 bases, with 4 bases of the junction left unmatched. The CDR3 consists of 14 residues. Germline V gene data show CDR1 as SGHAT and CDR2 as FQNNGV. This clone was observed a few times.

The chain has TRBV11-2 and TRBJ2-1; TRBD1 aligns across 7 bases. The sample was PBMCs or T cells enriched from blood (not recorded which). The clonotype comes from a woman aged 25 to 45 who had recovered from COVID-19. The DNA of the CDR3 is TGTGCCAGCAGCTCCGAGACAGGGTACAATGAGCAGTTCTTC. Protein: CASSSETGYNEQFF.